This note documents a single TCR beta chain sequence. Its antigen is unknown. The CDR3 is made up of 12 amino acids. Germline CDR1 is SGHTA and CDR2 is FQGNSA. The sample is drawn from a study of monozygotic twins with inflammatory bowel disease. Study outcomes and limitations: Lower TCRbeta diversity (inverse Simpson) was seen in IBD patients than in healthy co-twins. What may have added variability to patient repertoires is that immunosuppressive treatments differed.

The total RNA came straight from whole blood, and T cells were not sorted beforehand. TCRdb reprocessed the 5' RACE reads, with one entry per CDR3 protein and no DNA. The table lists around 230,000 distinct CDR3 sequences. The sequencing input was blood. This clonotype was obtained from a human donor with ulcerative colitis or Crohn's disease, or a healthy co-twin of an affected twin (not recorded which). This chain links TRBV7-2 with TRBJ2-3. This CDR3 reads CASRLGTDTQYF.